The clone carrying this T cell receptor beta chain was seen more than once but under ten times. The antigen remains unidentified. This CDR3 has 14 amino acids. Germline CDR1 SEHNR, CDR2 FQNEAQ (reference sequence). The ends were cut back, 5 bases at V and 1 base at J, with 11 bases in the middle. UMIs and a universal primer site were added when TCR cDNA was made by 5'RACE template switching. TCRdb re-derived calls from the 5' RACE reads in MiXCR, one entry per CDR3 protein. There are 250,000 or so distinct CDR3 sequences in the sample; around 6.7% occur only once, and more than 0.85% lies in the top ten. The data are from a study of T cells after yellow fever vaccination. The wider study: Preparing low-cell-number fractions relied on SMART-Seq v4 Ultra Low Input. Broader study findings: In post-booster samples, most primary-vaccination clones reappeared (under 98% CD4, approximately 91% CD8).

This material consisted of CD4+ T cells sorted from PBMCs, taken on the day of the yellow fever booster vaccination. The TCR was taken from a man younger than 40 who received the YFV17D yellow fever vaccine. The V call is TRBV7-9, the J call TRBJ2-5, with D possibly being TRBD1 (6 bases). The CDR3 nucleotides read TGTGCCAGCAGCCAGAACAGGGCCCAAGAGACCCAGTACTTC. This codes for CASSQNRAQETQYF.